The clone carrying this T cell receptor (beta chain) was observed at least ten times. Its specificity is unknown. A quantitative 5'-RACE method, one with molecular barcodes, was used to make TCR beta libraries. TCRdb processed the 5' RACE reads anew with MiXCR; each CDR3 protein has one entry. The sample carries under 250,000 distinct CDR3 sequences, approximately 11% recorded once. The data originate from a study of CD8 T cells in ankylosing spondylitis. Study-wide results and caveats: Significantly higher representation of disease-linked clones was reported for matched ankylosing spondylitis synovial fluid. Several of the motif variants were reported before in synovial fluid and blood from reactive arthritis. Typical of ankylosing spondylitis blood, it appeared, was a TCR beta motif of seven to nine highly homologous variants.

V dropped 6 bases and J dropped 1; count of bases not matched to a gene: 6. The CDR3 is 14 amino acids. The germline CDR1 and CDR2 sequences are DFQATT and SNEGSKA (reference sequence). Sequencing was done on a sample of blood, either unsorted or a sorted T cell fraction (not recorded which). J is TRBJ2-5 and V is TRBV20-1; TRBD2 matches at 9 bases. This clonotype originated in a male donor with ankylosing spondylitis or in good health (not recorded which). This chain's CDR3 is CSAPRGGSQETQYF. DNA of the CDR3: TGCAGTGCACCGCGGGGGGGAAGCCAAGAGACCCAGTACTTC.